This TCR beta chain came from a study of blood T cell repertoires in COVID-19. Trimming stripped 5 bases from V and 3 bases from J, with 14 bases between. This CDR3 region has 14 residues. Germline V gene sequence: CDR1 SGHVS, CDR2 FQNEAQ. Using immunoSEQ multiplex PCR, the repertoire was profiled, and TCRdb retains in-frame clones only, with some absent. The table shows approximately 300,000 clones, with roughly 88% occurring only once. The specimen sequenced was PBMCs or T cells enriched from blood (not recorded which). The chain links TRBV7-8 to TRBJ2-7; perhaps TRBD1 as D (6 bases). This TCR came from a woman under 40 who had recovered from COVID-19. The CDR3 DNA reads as TGTGCCAGCAGCCAGCGGACAGCCATCTACGAGCAGTACTTC. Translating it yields CASSQRTAIYEQYF.